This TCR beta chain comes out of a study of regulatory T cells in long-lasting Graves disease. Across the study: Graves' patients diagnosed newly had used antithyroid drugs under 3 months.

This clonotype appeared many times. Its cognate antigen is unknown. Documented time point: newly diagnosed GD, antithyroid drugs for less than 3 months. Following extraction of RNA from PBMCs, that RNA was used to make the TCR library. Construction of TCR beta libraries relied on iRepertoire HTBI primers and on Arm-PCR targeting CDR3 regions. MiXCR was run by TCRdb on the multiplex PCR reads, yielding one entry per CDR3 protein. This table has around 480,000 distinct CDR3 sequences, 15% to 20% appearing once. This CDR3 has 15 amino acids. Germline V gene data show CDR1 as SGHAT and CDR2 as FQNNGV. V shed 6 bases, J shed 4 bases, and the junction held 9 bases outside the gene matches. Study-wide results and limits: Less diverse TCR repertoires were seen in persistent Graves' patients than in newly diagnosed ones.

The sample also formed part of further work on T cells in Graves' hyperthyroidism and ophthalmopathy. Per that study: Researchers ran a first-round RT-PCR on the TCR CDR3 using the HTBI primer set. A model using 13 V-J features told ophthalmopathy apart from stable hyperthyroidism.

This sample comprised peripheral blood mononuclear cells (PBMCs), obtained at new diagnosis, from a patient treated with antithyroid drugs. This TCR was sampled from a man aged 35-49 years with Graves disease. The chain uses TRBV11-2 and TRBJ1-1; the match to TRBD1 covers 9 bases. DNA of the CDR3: TGTGCCAGCAGAAAACAGGGGGCGCTTGTCACTGAAGCTTTCTTT. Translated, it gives CASRKQGALVTEAFF.